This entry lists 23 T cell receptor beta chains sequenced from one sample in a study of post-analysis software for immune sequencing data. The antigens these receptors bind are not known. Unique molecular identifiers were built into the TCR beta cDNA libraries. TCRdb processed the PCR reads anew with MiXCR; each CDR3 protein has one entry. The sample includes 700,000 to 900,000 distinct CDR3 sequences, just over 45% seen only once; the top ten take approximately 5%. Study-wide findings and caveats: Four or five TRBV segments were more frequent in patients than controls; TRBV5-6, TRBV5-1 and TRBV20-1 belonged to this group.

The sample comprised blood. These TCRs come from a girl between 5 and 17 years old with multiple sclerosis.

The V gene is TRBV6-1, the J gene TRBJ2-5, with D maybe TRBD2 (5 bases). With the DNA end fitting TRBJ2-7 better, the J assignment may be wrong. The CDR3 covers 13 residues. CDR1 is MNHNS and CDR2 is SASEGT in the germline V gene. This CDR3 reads CASDSWEFYEQYF. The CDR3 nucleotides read TGTGCCAGCGATTCATGGGAGTTCTACGAGCAGTACTTC.

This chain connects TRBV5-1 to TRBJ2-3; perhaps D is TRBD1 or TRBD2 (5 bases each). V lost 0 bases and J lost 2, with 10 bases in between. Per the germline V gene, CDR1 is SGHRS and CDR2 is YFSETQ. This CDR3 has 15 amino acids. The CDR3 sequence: CASSLVGTHTDTQYF. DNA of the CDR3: TGCGCCAGCAGCTTGGTCGGGACCCACACAGATACGCAGTATTTT.

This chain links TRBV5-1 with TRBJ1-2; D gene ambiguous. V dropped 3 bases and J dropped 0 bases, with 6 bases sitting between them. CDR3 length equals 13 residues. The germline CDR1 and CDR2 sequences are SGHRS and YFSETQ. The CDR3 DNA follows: TGCGCCAGCAGCTCGGAGTCTAACTATGGCTACACCTTC. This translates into CASSSESNYGYTF.

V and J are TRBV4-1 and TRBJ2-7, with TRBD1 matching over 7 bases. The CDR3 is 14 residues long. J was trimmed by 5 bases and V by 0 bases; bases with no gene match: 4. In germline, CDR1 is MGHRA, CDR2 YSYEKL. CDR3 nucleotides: TGCGCCAGCAGCCAAGATCTGGGGACAGACGAGCAGTACTTC. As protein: CASSQDLGTDEQYF.

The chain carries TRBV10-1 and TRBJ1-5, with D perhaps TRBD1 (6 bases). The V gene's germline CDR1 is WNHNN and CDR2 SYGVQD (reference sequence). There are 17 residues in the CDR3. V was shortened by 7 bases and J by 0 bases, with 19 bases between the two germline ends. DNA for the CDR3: TGCGCCAGCATAGTTTGGCAGGGGAGTTATAGCAATCAGCCCCAGCATTTT. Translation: CASIVWQGSYSNQPQHF.

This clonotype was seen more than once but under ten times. CDR3 amino acids: CASNVNFEETQYF. The CDR3 DNA reads as TGTGCCAGCAACGTAAACTTCGAAGAGACCCAGTACTTC. The chain employs TRBV28 and TRBJ2-5; D unclear. The V and J ends lost 7 bases and 3 bases respectively, with 12 bases between them. The V gene's germline CDR1 is MDHEN and CDR2 SYDVKM. The CDR3 extends over 13 amino acids.

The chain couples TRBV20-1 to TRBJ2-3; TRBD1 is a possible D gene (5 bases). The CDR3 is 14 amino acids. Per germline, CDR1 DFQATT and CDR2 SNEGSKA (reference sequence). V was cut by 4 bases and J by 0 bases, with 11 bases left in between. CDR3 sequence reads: CSATRGPSTDTQYF. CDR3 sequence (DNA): TGCAGTGCTACTAGGGGTCCCAGCACAGATACGCAGTATTTT.

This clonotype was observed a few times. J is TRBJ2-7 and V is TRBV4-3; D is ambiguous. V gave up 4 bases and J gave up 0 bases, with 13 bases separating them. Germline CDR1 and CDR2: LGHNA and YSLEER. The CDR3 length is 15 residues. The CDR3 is CASSLFRVSSYEQYF. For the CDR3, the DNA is TGCGCCAGCAGCCTCTTCCGGGTGAGCTCCTACGAGCAGTACTTC.

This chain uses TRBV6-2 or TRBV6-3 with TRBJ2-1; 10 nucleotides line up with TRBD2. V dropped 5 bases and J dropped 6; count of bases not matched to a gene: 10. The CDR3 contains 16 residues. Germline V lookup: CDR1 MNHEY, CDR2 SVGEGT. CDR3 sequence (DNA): TGTGCCAGCAGTCTCCCCGGGACTAGCGCGGGCAATGAGCAGTTCTTC. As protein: CASSLPGTSAGNEQFF.

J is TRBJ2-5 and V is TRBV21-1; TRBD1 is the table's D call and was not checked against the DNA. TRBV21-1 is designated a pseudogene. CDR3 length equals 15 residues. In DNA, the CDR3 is TGTGCCAGCAGCAAAGGGGTGAGGGGCCAAGAGACCCAGTACTTC. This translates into CASSKGVRGQETQYF.

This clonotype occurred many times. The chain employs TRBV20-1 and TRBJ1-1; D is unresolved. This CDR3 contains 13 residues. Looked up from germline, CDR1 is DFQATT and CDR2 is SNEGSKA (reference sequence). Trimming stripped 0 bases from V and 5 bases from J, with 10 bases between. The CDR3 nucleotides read TGCAGTGCTAGAGATGGCAGTGAAACTGAAGCTTTCTTT. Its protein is CSARDGSETEAFF.

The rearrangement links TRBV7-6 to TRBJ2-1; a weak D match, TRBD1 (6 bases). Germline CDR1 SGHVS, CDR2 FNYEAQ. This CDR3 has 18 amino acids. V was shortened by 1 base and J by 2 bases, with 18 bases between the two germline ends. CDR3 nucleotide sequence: TGTGCCAGCAGCTTAGTTTTCCGGGTTAGGGACACCTACAATGAGCAGTTCTTC. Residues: CASSLVFRVRDTYNEQFF.

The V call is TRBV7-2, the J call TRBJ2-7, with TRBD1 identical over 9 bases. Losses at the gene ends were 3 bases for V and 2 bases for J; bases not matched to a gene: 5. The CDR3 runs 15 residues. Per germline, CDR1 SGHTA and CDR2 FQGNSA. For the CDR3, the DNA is TGTGCCAGCAGCTTGCCCGGGACAGGGACCTACGAGCAGTACTTC. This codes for CASSLPGTGTYEQYF.

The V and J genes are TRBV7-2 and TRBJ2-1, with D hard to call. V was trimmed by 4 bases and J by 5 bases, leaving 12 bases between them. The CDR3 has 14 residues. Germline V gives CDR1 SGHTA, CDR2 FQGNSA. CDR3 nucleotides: TGTGCCAGCAGCTCAAGGGTAGGAGACAATGAGCAGTTCTTC. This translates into CASSSRVGDNEQFF.

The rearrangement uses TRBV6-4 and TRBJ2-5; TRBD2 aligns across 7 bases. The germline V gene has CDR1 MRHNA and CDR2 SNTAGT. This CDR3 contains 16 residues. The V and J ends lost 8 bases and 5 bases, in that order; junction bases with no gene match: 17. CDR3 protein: CASPLVRCGRAETQYF. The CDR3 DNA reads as TGTGCCAGCCCACTCGTCCGGTGCGGGAGAGCGGAGACCCAGTACTTC.

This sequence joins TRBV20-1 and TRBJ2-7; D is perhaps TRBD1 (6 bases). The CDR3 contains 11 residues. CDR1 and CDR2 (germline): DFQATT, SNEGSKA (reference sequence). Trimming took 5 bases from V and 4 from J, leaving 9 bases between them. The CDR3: CSAQQGYEQYF. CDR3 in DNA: TGCAGTGCTCAACAGGGATACGAGCAGTACTTC.

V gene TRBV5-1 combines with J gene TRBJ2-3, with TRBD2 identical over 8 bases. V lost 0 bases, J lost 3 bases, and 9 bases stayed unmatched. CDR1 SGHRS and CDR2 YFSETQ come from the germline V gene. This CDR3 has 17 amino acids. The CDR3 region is CASSLDGAGVRTDTQYF. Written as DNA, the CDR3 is TGCGCCAGCAGCTTGGACGGAGCGGGAGTTCGAACAGATACGCAGTATTTT.

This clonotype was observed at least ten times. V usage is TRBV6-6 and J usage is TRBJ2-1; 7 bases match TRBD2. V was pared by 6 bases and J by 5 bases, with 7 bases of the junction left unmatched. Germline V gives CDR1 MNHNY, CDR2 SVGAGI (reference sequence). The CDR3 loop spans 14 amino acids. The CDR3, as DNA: TGTGCCAGCAGGGGGGAGGGGAAACACAATGAGCAGTTCTTC. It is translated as CASRGEGKHNEQFF.

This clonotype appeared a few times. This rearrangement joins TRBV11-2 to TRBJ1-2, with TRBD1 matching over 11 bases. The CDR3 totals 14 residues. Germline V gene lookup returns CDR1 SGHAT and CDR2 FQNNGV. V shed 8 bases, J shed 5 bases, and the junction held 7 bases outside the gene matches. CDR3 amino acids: CASRSDRGPYGYTF. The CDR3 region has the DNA TGTGCCAGCCGTTCGGACAGGGGGCCTTATGGCTACACCTTC.

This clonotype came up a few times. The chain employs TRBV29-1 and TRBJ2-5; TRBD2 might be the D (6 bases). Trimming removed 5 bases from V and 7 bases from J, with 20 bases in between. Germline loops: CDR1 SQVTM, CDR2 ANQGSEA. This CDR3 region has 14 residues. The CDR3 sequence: CSVRLEGRGGTQYF. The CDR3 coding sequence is TGCAGCGTTAGATTGGAGGGGCGAGGTGGGACCCAGTACTTC.

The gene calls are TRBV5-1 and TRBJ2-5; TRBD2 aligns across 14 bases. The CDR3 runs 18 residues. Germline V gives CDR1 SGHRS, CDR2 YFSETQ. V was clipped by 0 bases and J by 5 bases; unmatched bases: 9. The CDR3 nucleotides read TGCGCCAGCAGCTTGGGGCCGGGACTAGCGGGAGCCGGCGAGACCCAGTACTTC. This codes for CASSLGPGLAGAGETQYF.

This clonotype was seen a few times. The DNA of the CDR3 is TGTGCCATACAGAATCCGGGACGGGAGCAGTACTTC. Translation gives CAIQNPGREQYF. The rearrangement uses TRBV10-3 and TRBJ2-4; a weak D match, TRBD2 (6 bases). There are 12 residues in the CDR3. V shed 9 bases and J shed 13 bases, with 19 bases lying between them. Germline V gene data show CDR1 as ENHRY and CDR2 as SYGVKD.

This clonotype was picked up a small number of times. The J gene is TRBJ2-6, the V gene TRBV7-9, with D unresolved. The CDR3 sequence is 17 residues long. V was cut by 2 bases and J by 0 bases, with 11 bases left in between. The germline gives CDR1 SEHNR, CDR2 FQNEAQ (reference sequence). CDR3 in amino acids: CASSLQAAPSGANVLTF. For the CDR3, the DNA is TGTGCCAGCAGCTTACAGGCAGCCCCCTCTGGGGCCAACGTCCTGACTTTC.